This T cell receptor (beta chain) was documented in a study of T cells after yellow fever vaccination. Study-level results: It was a small share of clonotypes that appeared in both CD4 and CD8 compartments. Detected again after the booster were most primary-vaccination clones, at about 96% CD4 and 88% CD8.

Via MiXCR, TCRdb re-called the 5' RACE reads, giving one row per CDR3 protein. The table records some 350,000 distinct CDR3 sequences, about 9.9% of them present only once. The table lists this clonotype with many counts. Its antigen is unidentified. The sequenced sample was PBMCs, obtained on the day of the first yellow fever vaccination. The receptor's source is a young man who received the YFV17D yellow fever vaccine.

In DNA, the CDR3 is TGTGCCAGCAGTTGGCCGGGGGCCGACACTGAAGCTTTCTTT. Its translation: CASSWPGADTEAFF. The chain has TRBV6-5 and TRBJ1-1, with D possibly being TRBD1 (6 bases). There are 14 residues in the CDR3. CDR1 is MNHEY, CDR2 SVGAGI, per germline. Trimming took 4 bases from V and 3 from J, leaving 12 bases between them.